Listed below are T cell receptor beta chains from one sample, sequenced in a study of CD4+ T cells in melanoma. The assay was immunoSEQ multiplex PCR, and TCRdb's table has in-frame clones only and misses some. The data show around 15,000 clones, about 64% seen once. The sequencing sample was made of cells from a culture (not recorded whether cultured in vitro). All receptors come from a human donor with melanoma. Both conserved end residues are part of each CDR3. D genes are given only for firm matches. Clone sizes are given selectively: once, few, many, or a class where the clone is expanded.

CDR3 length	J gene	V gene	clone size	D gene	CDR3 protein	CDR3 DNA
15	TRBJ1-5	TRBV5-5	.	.	CASSVGQYLPQPQHF	TGTGCCAGCAGCGTTGGACAGTATTTGCCTCAGCCCCAGCATTTT
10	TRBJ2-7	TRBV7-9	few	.	CASSFGEQYF	TGTGCCAGCAGCTTCGGCGAGCAGTACTTC
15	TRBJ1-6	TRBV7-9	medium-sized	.	CASSLGGARNSPLHF	TGTGCCAGCAGCTTAGGGGGCGCCCGTAATTCACCCCTCCACTTT
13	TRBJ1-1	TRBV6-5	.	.	CASSLAGATEAFF	TGTGCCAGCAGTTTAGCTGGGGCGACTGAAGCTTTCTTT
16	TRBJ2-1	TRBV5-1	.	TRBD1	CASSSPGQGSVTEQFF	TGCGCCAGCAGCTCGCCGGGACAGGGTTCGGTCACTGAGCAGTTCTTC
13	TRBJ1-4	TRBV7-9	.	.	CASSLTGREKLFF	TGTGCCAGCAGCTTAACAGGGCGGGAAAAACTGTTTTTT
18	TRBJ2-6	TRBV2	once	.	CASRRGPTNFSGANVLTF	TGTGCCAGCAGGAGGGGACCGACCAACTTCTCTGGGGCCAACGTCCTGACTTTC
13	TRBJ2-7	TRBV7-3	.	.	CASSPQPGGEQYF	TGTGCCAGCAGCCCCCAGCCAGGAGGCGAGCAGTACTTC
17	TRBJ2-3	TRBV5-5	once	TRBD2	CASSRSSAGGLSDTQYF	TGTGCCAGCAGCCGATCCTCAGCGGGGGGCCTGTCGGATACGCAGTATTTT
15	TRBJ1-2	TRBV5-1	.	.	CASSLDPAGLDGYTF	TGCGCCAGCAGCTTGGATCCGGCAGGGCTGGATGGCTACACCTTC
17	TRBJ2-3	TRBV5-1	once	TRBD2	CASSLGTSGPPADTQYF	TGCGCCAGCAGCTTGGGCACTAGCGGACCTCCGGCAGATACGCAGTATTTT
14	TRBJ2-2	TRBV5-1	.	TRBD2	CASSALAITGELFF	TGCGCCAGCAGTGCACTAGCGATTACCGGGGAGCTGTTTTTT
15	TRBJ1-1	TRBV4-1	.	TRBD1	CASSPYRGRRTEAFF	TGCGCCAGCAGCCCGTACAGGGGGCGAAGGACTGAAGCTTTCTTT
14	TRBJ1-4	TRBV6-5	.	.	CASSYGPQNEKLFF	TGTGCCAGCAGTTACGGCCCGCAAAATGAAAAACTGTTTTTT
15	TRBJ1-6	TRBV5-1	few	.	CASSLGDLPGLPLHF	TGCGCCAGCAGCTTGGGAGACTTACCCGGGCTTCCCCTCCACTTT